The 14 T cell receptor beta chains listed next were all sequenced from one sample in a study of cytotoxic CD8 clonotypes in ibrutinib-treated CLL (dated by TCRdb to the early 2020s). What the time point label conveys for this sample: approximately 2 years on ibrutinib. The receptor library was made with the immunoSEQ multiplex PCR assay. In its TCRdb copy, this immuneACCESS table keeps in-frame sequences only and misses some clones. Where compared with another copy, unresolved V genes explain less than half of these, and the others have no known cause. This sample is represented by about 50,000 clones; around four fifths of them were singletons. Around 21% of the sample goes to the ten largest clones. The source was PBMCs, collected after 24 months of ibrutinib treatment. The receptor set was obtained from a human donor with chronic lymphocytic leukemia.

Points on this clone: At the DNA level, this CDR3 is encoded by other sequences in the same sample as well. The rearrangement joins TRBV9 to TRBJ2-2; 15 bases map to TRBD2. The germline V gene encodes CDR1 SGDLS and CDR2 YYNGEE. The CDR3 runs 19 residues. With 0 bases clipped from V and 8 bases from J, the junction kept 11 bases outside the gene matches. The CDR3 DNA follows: TGTGCCAGCAGCGTAGGACTCCCACGGACTAGCGGGAGGGGTGGGGAGCTGTTTTTT. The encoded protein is CASSVGLPRTSGRGGELFF.

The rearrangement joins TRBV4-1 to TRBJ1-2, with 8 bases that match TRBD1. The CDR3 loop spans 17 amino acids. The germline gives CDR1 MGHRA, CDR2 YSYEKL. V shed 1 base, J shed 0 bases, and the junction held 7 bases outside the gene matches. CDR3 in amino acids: CASSQGYRGRSNYGYTF. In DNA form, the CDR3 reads TGCGCCAGCAGCCAAGGCTACAGGGGGAGGTCTAACTATGGCTACACCTTC.

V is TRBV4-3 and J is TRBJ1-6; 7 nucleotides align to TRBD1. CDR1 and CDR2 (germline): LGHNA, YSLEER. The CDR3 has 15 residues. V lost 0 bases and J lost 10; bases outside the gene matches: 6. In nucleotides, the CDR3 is TGCGCCAGCAGCCAAGATGGAGGGGGCGCCTCACCCCTCCACTTT. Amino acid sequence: CASSQDGGGASPLHF.

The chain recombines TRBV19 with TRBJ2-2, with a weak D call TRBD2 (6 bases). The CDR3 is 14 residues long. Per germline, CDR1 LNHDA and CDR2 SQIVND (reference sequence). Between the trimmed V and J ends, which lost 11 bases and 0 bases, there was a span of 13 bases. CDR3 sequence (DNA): TGTGCCGGGGGGAGTCCAGCGAACACCGGGGAGCTGTTTTTT. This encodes CAGGSPANTGELFF. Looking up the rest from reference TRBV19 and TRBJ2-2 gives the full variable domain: DGGITQSPKYLFRKEGQNVTLSCEQNLNHDAMYWYRQDPGQGLRLIYYSQIVNDFQKGDIAEGYSVSREKKESFPLTVTSAQKNPTAFYLCAGGSPANTGELFFGEGSRLTVL.

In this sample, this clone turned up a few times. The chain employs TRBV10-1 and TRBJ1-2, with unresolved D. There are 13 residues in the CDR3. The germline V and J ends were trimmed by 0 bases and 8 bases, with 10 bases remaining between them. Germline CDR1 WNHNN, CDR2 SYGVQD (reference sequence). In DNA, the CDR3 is TGCGCCAGCAGTGAGTCCTACACTTGGGGCTACACCTTC. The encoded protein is CASSESYTWGYTF.

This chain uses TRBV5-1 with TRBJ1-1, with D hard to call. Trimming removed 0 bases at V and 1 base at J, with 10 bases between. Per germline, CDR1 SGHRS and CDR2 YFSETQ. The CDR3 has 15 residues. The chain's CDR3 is CASSLVGPENTEAFF. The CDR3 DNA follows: TGCGCCAGCAGCTTGGTCGGGCCGGAGAACACTGAAGCTTTCTTT.

CDR3 in amino acids: CASSSTGNYGYTF. In DNA, the CDR3 is TGCGCCAGCAGCTCGACAGGCAACTATGGCTACACCTTC. The chain carries TRBV5-1 and TRBJ1-2; possible D gene TRBD1, 6 bases. The CDR3 extends over 13 amino acids. With 3 bases removed from V and 2 bases from J, the gap between germline ends came to 8 bases. Germline values: CDR1 SGHRS, CDR2 YFSETQ.

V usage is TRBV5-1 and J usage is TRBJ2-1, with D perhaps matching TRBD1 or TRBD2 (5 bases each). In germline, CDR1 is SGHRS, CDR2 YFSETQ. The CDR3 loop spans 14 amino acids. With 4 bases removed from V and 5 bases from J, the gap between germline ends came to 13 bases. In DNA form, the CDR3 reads TGCGCCAGCAGCCGGAGAGGGGCGGACAATGAGCAGTTCTTC. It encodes CASSRRGADNEQFF.

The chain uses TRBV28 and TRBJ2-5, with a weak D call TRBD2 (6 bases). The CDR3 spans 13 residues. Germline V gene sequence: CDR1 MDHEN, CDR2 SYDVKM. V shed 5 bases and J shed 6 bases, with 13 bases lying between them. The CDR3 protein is CASSPGTEKTQYF. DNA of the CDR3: TGTGCCAGCAGTCCGGGGACTGAGAAGACCCAGTACTTC.

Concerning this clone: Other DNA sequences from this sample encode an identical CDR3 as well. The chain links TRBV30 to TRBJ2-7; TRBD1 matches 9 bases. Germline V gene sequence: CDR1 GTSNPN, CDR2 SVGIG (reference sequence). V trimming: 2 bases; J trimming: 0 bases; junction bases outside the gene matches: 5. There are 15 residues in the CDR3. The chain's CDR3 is CAWSKGTGYSYEQYF. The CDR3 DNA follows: TGTGCCTGGAGTAAAGGGACAGGGTACTCCTACGAGCAGTACTTC.

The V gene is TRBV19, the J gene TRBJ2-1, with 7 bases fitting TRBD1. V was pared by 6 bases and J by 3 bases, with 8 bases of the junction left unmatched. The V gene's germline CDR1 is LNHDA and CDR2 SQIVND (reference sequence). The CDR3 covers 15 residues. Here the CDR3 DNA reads TGTGCCAGTAGATCTGGGCAGGGGGTCTACAATGAGCAGTTCTTC. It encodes CASRSGQGVYNEQFF.

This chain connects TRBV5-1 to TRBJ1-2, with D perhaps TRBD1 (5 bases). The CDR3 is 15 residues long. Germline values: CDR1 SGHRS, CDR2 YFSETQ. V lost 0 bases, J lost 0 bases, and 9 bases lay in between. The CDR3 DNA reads TGCGCCAGCAGCTTGGATGGACAAACTAACTATGGCTACACCTTC. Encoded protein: CASSLDGQTNYGYTF.

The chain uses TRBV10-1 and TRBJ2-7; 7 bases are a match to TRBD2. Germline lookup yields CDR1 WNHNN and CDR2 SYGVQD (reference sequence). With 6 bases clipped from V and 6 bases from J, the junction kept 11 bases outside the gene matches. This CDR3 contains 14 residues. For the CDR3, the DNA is TGCGCCAGCAGCCAAGCGGGACTATCGGGCGAGCAGTACTTC. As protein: CASSQAGLSGEQYF.

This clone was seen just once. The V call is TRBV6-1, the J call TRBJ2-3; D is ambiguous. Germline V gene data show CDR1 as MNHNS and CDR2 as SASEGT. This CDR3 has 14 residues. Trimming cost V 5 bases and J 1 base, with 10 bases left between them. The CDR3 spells CASSTTDGTDTQYF. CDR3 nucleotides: TGTGCCAGCAGTACCACGGATGGCACAGATACGCAGTATTTT.